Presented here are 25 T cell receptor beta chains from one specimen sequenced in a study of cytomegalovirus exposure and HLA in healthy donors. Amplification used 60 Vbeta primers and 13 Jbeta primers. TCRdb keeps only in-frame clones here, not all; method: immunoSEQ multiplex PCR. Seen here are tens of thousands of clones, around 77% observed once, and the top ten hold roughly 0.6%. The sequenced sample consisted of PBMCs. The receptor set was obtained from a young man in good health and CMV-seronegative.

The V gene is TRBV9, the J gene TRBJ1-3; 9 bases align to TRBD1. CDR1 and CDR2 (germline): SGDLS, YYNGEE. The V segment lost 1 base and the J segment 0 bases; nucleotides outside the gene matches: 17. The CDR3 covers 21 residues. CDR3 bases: TGTGCCAGCAGCGTACCACAAATTCCGGGACAGGGACAAACCTCTGGAAACACCATATATTTT. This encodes CASSVPQIPGQGQTSGNTIYF.

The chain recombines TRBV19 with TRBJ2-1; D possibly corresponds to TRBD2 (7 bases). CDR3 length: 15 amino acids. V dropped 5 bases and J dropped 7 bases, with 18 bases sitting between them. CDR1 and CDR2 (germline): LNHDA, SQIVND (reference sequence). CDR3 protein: CASSLGGGARNEQFF. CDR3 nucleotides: TGTGCCAGTAGTCTCGGAGGGGGGGCCCGGAATGAGCAGTTCTTC.

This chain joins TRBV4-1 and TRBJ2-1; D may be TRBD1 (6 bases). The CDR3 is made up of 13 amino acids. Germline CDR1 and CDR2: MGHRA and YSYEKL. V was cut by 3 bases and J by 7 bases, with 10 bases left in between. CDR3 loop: CASSQPTGNEQFF. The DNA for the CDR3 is TGCGCCAGCAGCCAGCCCACAGGGAATGAGCAGTTCTTC.

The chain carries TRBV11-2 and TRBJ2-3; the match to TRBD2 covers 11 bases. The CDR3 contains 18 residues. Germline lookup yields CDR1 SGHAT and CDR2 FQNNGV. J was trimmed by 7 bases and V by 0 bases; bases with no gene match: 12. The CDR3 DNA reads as TGTGCCAGCAGCTTAGATCCGGGACTAGCGGCTTCCCCGAATACGCAGTATTTT. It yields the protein CASSLDPGLAASPNTQYF.

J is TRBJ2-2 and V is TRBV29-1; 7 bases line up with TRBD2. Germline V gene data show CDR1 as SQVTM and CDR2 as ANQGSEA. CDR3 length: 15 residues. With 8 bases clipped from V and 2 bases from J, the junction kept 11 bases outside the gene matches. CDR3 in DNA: TGCAGCATAAATCGGGGGAGGGGTAACACCGGGGAGCTGTTTTTT. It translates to CSINRGRGNTGELFF.

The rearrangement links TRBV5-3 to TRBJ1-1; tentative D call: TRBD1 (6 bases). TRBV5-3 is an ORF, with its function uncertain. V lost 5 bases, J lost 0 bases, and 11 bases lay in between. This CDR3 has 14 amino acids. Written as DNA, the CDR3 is TGTGCCAGAAGGAACGGGGACATGAACACTGAAGCTTTCTTT. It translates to CARRNGDMNTEAFF.

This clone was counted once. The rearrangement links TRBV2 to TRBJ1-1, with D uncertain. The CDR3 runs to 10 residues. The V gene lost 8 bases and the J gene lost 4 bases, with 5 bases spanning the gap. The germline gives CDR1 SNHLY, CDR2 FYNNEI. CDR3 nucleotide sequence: TGTGCCAGCTCAGTCACTGAAGCTTTCTTT. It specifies CASSVTEAFF.

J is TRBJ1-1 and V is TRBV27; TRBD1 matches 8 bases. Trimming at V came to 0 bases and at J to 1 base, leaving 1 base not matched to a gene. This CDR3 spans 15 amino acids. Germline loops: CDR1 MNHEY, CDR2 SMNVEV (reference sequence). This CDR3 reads CASSLSTGANTEAFF. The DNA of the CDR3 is TGTGCCAGCAGTTTATCGACAGGGGCGAACACTGAAGCTTTCTTT.

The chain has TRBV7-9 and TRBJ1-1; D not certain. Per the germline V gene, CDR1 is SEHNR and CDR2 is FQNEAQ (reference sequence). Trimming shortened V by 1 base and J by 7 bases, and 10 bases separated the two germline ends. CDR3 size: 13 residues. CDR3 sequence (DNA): TGTGCCAGCAGCTTAGTCGCGGGAAGTGAAGCTTTCTTT. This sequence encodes CASSLVAGSEAFF.

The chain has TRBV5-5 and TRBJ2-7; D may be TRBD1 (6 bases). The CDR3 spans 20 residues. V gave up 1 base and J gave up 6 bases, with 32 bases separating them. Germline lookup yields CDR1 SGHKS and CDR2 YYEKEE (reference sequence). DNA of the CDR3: TGTGCCAGCAGCTTGCAAACAGGGCATTGGAGCTCACCCACGCTCTGCGAGCAGTACGTC. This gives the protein CASSLQTGHWSSPTLCEQYV.

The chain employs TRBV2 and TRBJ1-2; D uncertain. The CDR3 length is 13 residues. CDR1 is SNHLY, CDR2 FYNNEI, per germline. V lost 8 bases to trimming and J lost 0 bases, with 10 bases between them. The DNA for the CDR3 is TGTGCCAGCGGCCAGCGCCCTAACTATGGCTACACCTTC. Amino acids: CASGQRPNYGYTF.

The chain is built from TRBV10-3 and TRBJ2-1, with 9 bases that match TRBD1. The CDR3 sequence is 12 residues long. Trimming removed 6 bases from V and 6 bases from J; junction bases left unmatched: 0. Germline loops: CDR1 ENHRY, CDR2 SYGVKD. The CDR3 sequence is CAIRGQGNEQFF. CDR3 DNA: TGTGCCATCAGGGGACAGGGCAATGAGCAGTTCTTC.

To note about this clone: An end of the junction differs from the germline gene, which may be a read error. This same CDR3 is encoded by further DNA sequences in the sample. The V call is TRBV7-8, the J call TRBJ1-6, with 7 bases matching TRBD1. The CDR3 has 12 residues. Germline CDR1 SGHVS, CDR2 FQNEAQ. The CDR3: CASSAQGIPIYF. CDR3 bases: TGTGCCAGTAGCGCACAGGGGATCCCTATCTACTTT.

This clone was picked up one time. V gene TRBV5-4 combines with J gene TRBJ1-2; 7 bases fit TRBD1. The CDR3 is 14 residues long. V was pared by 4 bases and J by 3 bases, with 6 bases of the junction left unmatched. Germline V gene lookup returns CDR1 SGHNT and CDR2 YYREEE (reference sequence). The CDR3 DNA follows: TGTGCCAGCAGCGCACACGACAGGGACTATGGCTACACCTTC. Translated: CASSAHDRDYGYTF.

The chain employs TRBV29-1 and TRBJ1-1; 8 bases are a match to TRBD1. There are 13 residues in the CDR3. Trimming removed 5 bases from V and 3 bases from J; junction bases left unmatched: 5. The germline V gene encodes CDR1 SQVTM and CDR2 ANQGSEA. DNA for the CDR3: TGCAGCGTTACCAGGGGGCTGGACACTGAAGCTTTCTTT. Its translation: CSVTRGLDTEAFF.

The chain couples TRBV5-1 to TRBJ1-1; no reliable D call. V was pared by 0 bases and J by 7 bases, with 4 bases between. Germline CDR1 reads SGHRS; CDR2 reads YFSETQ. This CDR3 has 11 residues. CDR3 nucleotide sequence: TGCGCCAGCAGCTTGGGTTATGAAGCTTTCTTT. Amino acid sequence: CASSLGYEAFF.

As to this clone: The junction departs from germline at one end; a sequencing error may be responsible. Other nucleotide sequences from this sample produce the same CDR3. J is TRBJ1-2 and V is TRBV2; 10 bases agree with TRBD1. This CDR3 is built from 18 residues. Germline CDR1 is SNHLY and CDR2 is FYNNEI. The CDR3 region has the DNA TGTGCTAGCAGTGTGTGGGACAGGGGACCTTTTTCCAACTATGGCTACACCTTC. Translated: CASSVWDRGPFSNYGYTF.

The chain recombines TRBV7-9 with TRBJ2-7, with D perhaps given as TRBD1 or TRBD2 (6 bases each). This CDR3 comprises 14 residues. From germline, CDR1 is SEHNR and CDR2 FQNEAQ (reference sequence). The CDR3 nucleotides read TGTTCCAGCAGCTTAGGGGGTGGCGGGGACGAGCAGTACGTC. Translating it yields CSSSLGGGGDEQYV.

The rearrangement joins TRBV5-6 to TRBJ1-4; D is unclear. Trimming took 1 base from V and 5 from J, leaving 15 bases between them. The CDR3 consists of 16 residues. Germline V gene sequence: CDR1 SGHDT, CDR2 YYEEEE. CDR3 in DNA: TGTGCCAGCAGCTTGAATATGGGCAGCTTAAATGAAAAACTGTTTTTT. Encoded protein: CASSLNMGSLNEKLFF.

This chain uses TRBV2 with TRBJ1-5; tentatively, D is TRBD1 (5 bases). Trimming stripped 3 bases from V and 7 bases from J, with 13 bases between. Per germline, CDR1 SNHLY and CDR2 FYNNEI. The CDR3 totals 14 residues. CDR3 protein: CASSDRERKQPQHF. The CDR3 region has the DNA TGTGCCAGCAGTGACAGGGAACGAAAACAGCCCCAGCATTTT.

The DNA for the CDR3 is TGTGCCAGCAGCTTCGACGGGGGGAAGGAAGATACGCAGTATTTT. Translating gives CASSFDGGKEDTQYF. The chain uses TRBV11-1 and TRBJ2-3, with 7 nucleotides matching TRBD2. Germline values: CDR1 SGHAT, CDR2 FQDESV (reference sequence). Trimming took 3 bases from V and 5 from J; bases not matched to a gene: 8. This CDR3 has 15 amino acids.

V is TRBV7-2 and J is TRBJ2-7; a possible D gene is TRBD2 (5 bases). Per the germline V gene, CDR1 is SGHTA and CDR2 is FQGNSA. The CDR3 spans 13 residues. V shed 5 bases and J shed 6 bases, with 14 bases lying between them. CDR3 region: CASSPSRGAEQYF. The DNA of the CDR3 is TGTGCCAGCAGCCCCTCCCGGGGTGCCGAGCAGTACTTC.

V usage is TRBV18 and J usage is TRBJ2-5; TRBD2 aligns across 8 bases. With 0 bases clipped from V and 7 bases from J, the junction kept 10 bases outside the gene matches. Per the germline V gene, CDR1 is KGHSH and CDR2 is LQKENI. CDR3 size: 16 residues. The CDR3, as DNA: TGTGCCAGCTCACCACCGTCCGGGACTAGATGGGGGACCCAGTACTTC. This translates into CASSPPSGTRWGTQYF.

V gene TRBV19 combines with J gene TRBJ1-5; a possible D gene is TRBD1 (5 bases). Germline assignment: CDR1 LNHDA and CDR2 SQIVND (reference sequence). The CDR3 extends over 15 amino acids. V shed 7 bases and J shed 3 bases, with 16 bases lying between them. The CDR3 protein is CASTDGGVANQPQHF. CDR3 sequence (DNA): TGTGCCAGTACCGATGGGGGGGTTGCCAATCAGCCCCAGCATTTT.

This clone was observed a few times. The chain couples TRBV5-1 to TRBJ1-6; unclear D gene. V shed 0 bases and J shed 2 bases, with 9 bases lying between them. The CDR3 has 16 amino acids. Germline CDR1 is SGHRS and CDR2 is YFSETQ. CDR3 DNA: TGCGCCAGCAGCTTGGGAACCCGAGCCTATAATTCACCCCTCCACTTT. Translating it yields CASSLGTRAYNSPLHF.